The subject of this entry is one T cell receptor (beta chain). Methods used by the authors: Estimation of nucleated cell counts relied on the amplification of reference gene primers. Sequencing used immunoSEQ multiplex PCR; TCRdb keeps in-frame clones, though not all of them. D and trimming come from the DNA, and the V and J calls and clone size come from that table. The sample includes about 70,000 clones, 79% of them seen just once. V lost 4 bases and J lost 5, with 9 bases in between. Germline V gene sequence: CDR1 GTSNPN, CDR2 SVGIG (reference sequence). The CDR3 extends over 13 amino acids. The source of the sample is a study of blood T cell repertoires in COVID-19.

The sequenced sample consisted of peripheral blood. This TCR derives from an older woman with acute or convalescent COVID-19. The gene calls are TRBV30 and TRBJ1-6; the D is unclear. This CDR3 is CAWNWQDNSPLHF. CDR3 sequence (DNA): TGTGCCTGGAACTGGCAGGATAATTCACCCCTCCACTTT.